The 28 T cell receptor beta chains below all came from one sample that was sequenced in a study. TCRdb analysed the 5' RACE reads with MiXCR anew, one entry per CDR3 protein. The sample consists of some 44,000 distinct CDR3 sequences, approximately 28% of them appearing once. Material: tumor-infiltrating memory CD4+ T cells sorted from the breast tumor. Subset indicated: memory CD4+ T cells, CD4+CD45RO+CD25-. The source of these receptors is a female donor with breast cancer.

This clonotype was found once. The chain is built from TRBV29-1 and TRBJ2-5; 8 bases fit TRBD2. Germline V lookup: CDR1 SQVTM, CDR2 ANQGSEA. V lost 7 bases to trimming and J lost 4 bases; unmatched junction nucleotides: 2. The CDR3 sequence is 11 residues long. CDR3 residues: CSAAGGETQYF. CDR3 nucleotides: TGCAGCGCGGCGGGGGGAGAGACCCAGTACTTC.

This clonotype was seen a few times. The CDR3, as DNA: TGTGCCAGCAGTAGGCTAGCGGGAGGACAAGAGACCCAGTACTTC. It yields the protein CASSRLAGGQETQYF. The rearrangement links TRBV12-3 or TRBV12-4 to TRBJ2-5; 11 nucleotides match TRBD2. Trimming removed 5 bases from V and 2 bases from J; junction bases left unmatched: 4. This CDR3 has 15 amino acids.

With regard to this clonotype: This may stem from a read error, because a much larger clone lies one nucleotide away. The V gene is TRBV7-3, the J gene TRBJ2-3; D possibly uses TRBD1 or TRBD2 (5 bases each). The V end was cut by 5 bases, the J end by 2 bases, with 11 bases between. The CDR3 contains 14 residues. The germline V gene has CDR1 SGHTA and CDR2 FQGTGA. The CDR3 loop is CASSEGRPTDTQYF. DNA for the CDR3: TGTGCCAGCAGCGAGGGGCGGCCCACAGATACGCAGTATTTT.

The chain has TRBV30 and TRBJ2-1; 8 bases match TRBD1. Unmatched junction bases numbered 8, after V lost 3 bases and J lost 1 base. The V gene's germline CDR1 is GTSNPN and CDR2 SVGIG (reference sequence). This CDR3 is built from 16 residues. The DNA of the CDR3 is TGTGCCTGGAGAGCTCGGGACAGGATTTCCTACAATGAGCAGTTCTTC. It codes for CAWRARDRISYNEQFF.

J is TRBJ2-1 and V is TRBV20-1; D gene uncertain. The CDR3 is 14 residues long. The germline V and J ends were trimmed by 2 bases and 2 bases, with 10 bases remaining between them. Germline V gives CDR1 DFQATT, CDR2 SNEGSKA (reference sequence). The CDR3 DNA reads TGCAGTGCTAGAAGCCTCCAACCCTACAATGAGCAGTTCTTC. Residues: CSARSLQPYNEQFF.

This chain joins TRBV3-1 and TRBJ1-2, with 12 positions matching TRBD1. Germline V gene data show CDR1 as LGHDT and CDR2 as YNNKEL (reference sequence). The CDR3 runs 16 residues. Trimming removed 0 bases from V and 8 bases from J; junction bases left unmatched: 7. CDR3 sequence reads: CASSQEGTGGAGGYTF. The CDR3 DNA sequence: TGTGCCAGCAGCCAAGAAGGGACAGGGGGCGCCGGGGGCTACACCTTC. Full variable domain (outside the CDR3, taken from reference TRBV3-1 and TRBJ1-2): DTAVSQTPKYLVTQMGNDKSIKCEQNLGHDTMYWYKQDSKKFLKIMFSYNNKELIINETVPNRFSPKSPDKAHLNLHINSLELGDSAVYFCASSQEGTGGAGGYTFGSGTRLTVV.

This clonotype turned up a few times. The chain carries TRBV29-1 and TRBJ1-2, with TRBD1 identical over 7 bases. The CDR3 has 17 residues. From germline, CDR1 is SQVTM and CDR2 ANQGSEA. V shed 3 bases and J 8 bases; nucleotides not matched to a gene: 21. CDR3: CSVEAPNRRGGQRGYTF. DNA of the CDR3: TGCAGCGTTGAGGCGCCCAATAGACGGGGGGGACAGAGAGGCTACACCTTC.

The rearrangement links TRBV27 to TRBJ1-4; possibly TRBD1 for D (5 bases). Germline V gene data show CDR1 as MNHEY and CDR2 as SMNVEV (reference sequence). The CDR3 extends over 13 amino acids. Between the trimmed V and J ends, which lost 3 bases and 8 bases, there was a span of 10 bases. The CDR3 protein is CASSFGGGEKLFF. The CDR3 bases are TGTGCCAGCAGTTTCGGGGGAGGAGAAAAACTGTTTTTT. The variable domain in full, with the rest retrieved from reference TRBV27 and TRBJ1-4, is EAQVTQNPRYLITVTGKKLTVTCSQNMNHEYMSWYRQDPGLGLRQIYYSMNVEVTDKGDVPEGYKVSRKEKRNFPLILESPSPNQTSLYFCASSFGGGEKLFFGSGTQLSVL.

The table lists this clonotype with a few counts. The chain couples TRBV12-3 or TRBV12-4 to TRBJ1-6, with D perhaps TRBD1 (6 bases). The V gene lost 2 bases and the J gene lost 8 bases, with 10 bases spanning the gap. The CDR3 consists of 14 residues. The CDR3 loop reads CASSLRGGDSPLHF. As DNA, the CDR3 is TGTGCCAGCAGTTTACGAGGGGGGGATTCACCCCTCCACTTT.

CDR3 loop: CASRTSGNQGDTQYF. The CDR3 DNA reads TGCGCCAGCAGGACTAGCGGGAATCAAGGGGATACGCAGTATTTT. The chain has TRBV5-1 and TRBJ2-3; TRBD2 matches 11 bases. The V segment lost 5 bases and the J segment 6 bases; nucleotides outside the gene matches: 8. CDR1 and CDR2 from the germline V gene are SGHRS and YFSETQ. This CDR3 has 15 residues.

There are a few counts of this clonotype. The chain is built from TRBV27 and TRBJ2-3; 10 positions match TRBD2. Germline V gene data show CDR1 as MNHEY and CDR2 as SMNVEV (reference sequence). CDR3 length: 18 amino acids. With 0 bases clipped from V and 2 bases from J, the junction kept 8 bases outside the gene matches. The CDR3 DNA sequence: TGTGCCAGCAGTTTATCGTTTCTAGCGGGAGCCCACACAGATACGCAGTATTTT. Translation gives CASSLSFLAGAHTDTQYF.

The sample holds a few counts of this clonotype. V and J are TRBV6-1 and TRBJ2-7, with D possibly being TRBD1 (6 bases). V lost 4 bases, J lost 0 bases, and 13 bases lay in between. Germline V gives CDR1 MNHNS, CDR2 SASEGT. The CDR3 extends over 15 amino acids. CDR3 DNA sequence: TGTGCCAGCAGTGGATCGACAGGAAGCTCCTACGAGCAGTACTTC. It is translated as CASSGSTGSSYEQYF.

J is TRBJ2-7 and V is TRBV5-6, with D perhaps matching TRBD1 or TRBD2 (5 bases each). The V end lost 3 bases, the J end lost 3 bases, and 19 bases lay between the germline ends. Looked up from germline, CDR1 is SGHDT and CDR2 is YYEEEE. This CDR3 is built from 16 residues. For the CDR3, the DNA is TGTGCCAGCAGCTCTTCCGGGACCCCCGCGGACTACGAGCAGTACTTC. As protein: CASSSSGTPADYEQYF. Variable domain in full (rest from reference TRBV5-6 and TRBJ2-7): DAGVTQSPTHLIKTRGQQVTLRCSPKSGHDTVSWYQQALGQGPQFIFQYYEEEERQRGNFPDRFSGHQFPNYSSELNVNALLLGDSALYLCASSSSGTPADYEQYFGPGTRLTVT.

This clonotype occurred a few times. CDR3 bases: TGTGCCAGCAGCTTGTCCCAGGGCCCTGGCTACACCTTC. Protein: CASSLSQGPGYTF. The rearrangement uses TRBV5-4 and TRBJ1-2; possibly TRBD1 for D (5 bases). Trimming shortened V by 1 base and J by 7 bases, and 11 bases separated the two germline ends. The CDR3 is made up of 13 amino acids. The germline V gene encodes CDR1 SGHNT and CDR2 YYREEE (reference sequence).

The J gene is TRBJ2-3, the V gene TRBV9; maybe TRBD1 (6 bases). V lost 4 bases to trimming and J lost 3 bases, with 9 bases between them. Germline V lookup: CDR1 SGDLS, CDR2 YYNGEE. The CDR3 is made up of 13 amino acids. The CDR3 region has the DNA TGTGCCAGCAGCAACACAGGGACAGATACGCAGTATTTT. It is translated as CASSNTGTDTQYF.

V gene TRBV5-1 combines with J gene TRBJ2-3; 8 bases align to TRBD1. In germline, CDR1 is SGHRS, CDR2 YFSETQ. V lost 7 bases to trimming and J lost 2 bases; unmatched junction nucleotides: 9. The CDR3 sequence is 15 residues long. The CDR3 spells CASRTQGAHTDTQYF. The CDR3 region has the DNA TGCGCCAGCCGAACCCAGGGGGCCCACACAGATACGCAGTATTTT.

The chain combines TRBV20-1 with TRBJ2-4; D might be TRBD1 or TRBD2, each matching 5 bases. V was trimmed by 6 bases and J by 1 base, leaving 13 bases between them. The germline CDR1 and CDR2 sequences are DFQATT and SNEGSKA (reference sequence). This CDR3 comprises 14 residues. CDR3 amino acids: CSATSGTAKNIQYF. For the CDR3, the DNA is TGCAGTGCCACATCAGGGACGGCCAAAAACATTCAGTACTTC.

The V call is TRBV7-3, the J call TRBJ2-7, with a weak D call TRBD2 (5 bases). Germline assignment: CDR1 SGHTA and CDR2 FQGTGA. This CDR3 is 13 amino acids long. V was cut by 2 bases and J by 4 bases, with 9 bases left in between. The CDR3 sequence: CASSLLAGYEQYF. The CDR3 nucleotides are TGTGCCAGCAGCTTATTGGCGGGTTACGAGCAGTACTTC.

As regards this clonotype: A much larger clone is a single base away; this may be a read error. The chain combines TRBV4-1 with TRBJ2-7, with a weak D call TRBD1 (6 bases). CDR1 is MGHRA, CDR2 YSYEKL, per germline. Trimming removed 6 bases from V and 6 bases from J, with 12 bases in between. The CDR3 totals 12 residues. The CDR3 reads CASRGQASEQYF. The CDR3 DNA follows: TGCGCCAGCAGGGGACAAGCGAGCGAGCAGTACTTC.

The chain combines TRBV9 with TRBJ2-5, with 9 bases lining up with TRBD2. Losses at the gene ends were 0 bases for V and 5 bases for J; bases not matched to a gene: 8. In germline, CDR1 is SGDLS, CDR2 YYNGEE. The CDR3 runs 16 residues. The CDR3: CASSVGAAGGPETQYF. CDR3 nucleotide sequence: TGTGCCAGCAGCGTAGGGGCAGCGGGAGGTCCCGAGACCCAGTACTTC.

The chain links TRBV5-5 to TRBJ2-1; D is perhaps TRBD1 (6 bases). There are 16 residues in the CDR3. Germline loops: CDR1 SGHKS, CDR2 YYEKEE (reference sequence). The V end was cut by 1 base, the J end by 6 bases, with 17 bases between. The CDR3 loop reads CASSLLLGAVGNEQFF. The DNA of the CDR3 is TGTGCCAGCAGCTTGTTATTGGGGGCAGTGGGCAATGAGCAGTTCTTC.

The sample holds a few counts of this clonotype. In DNA form, the CDR3 reads TGTGCCAGCAGCCCTGTGGTGTGGGACAGGGGGCGATCCCTCTATGGCTACACCTTC. Protein product: CASSPVVWDRGRSLYGYTF. This chain links TRBV21-1 with TRBJ1-2; no DNA check was done on the table's D call, TRBD1. TRBV21-1 is classified as a pseudogene. CDR3 length: 19 residues.

This chain joins TRBV6-2 or TRBV6-3 and TRBJ2-1; 9 bases agree with TRBD2. The CDR3 is 16 amino acids. J lost 8 bases, V lost 5 bases, and 13 bases had no gene match. CDR1 MNHEY and CDR2 SVGEGT come from the germline V gene. The CDR3 DNA reads as TGTGCCAGCAGTAAATTAGCGGGAGTGGTCGGGGATGAGCAGTTCTTC. Translated, it gives CASSKLAGVVGDEQFF.

The rearrangement joins TRBV12-3 or TRBV12-4 to TRBJ2-3, with a weak D call TRBD2 (6 bases). Trimming removed 5 bases from V and 1 base from J, with 13 bases in between. CDR3 length: 15 amino acids. The CDR3 DNA is TGTGCCAGCAGTCGGCGCGGGGATGGCACAGATACGCAGTATTTT. This encodes CASSRRGDGTDTQYF.

The chain links TRBV5-1 to TRBJ2-7; D is unresolved. This CDR3 comprises 14 residues. V lost 2 bases, J lost 1 base, and 10 bases lay in between. CDR1 is SGHRS, CDR2 YFSETQ, per germline. This CDR3 is CASSFPSPSYEQYF. In nucleotides, the CDR3 is TGCGCCAGCAGCTTCCCCTCCCCATCCTACGAGCAGTACTTC.

This chain connects TRBV29-1 to TRBJ2-4; 9 bases fit TRBD1. Germline V gene data show CDR1 as SQVTM and CDR2 as ANQGSEA. The CDR3 spans 12 residues. After removal of 5 bases from V and 5 bases from J, the junction contained 1 base not matched to a gene. The CDR3 is CSVRDRENIQYF. The DNA of the CDR3 is TGCAGCGTTCGGGACAGGGAAAACATTCAGTACTTC.

The chain couples TRBV18 to TRBJ2-3; D remains unclear. Looked up from germline, CDR1 is KGHSH and CDR2 is LQKENI. Trimming cost V 2 bases and J 0 bases, with 9 bases left between them. This CDR3 has 15 residues. CDR3 sequence: CASSPTASSTDTQYF. The CDR3, as DNA: TGTGCCAGCTCACCAACAGCGTCTAGCACAGATACGCAGTATTTT. Supplemented by reference TRBV18 and TRBJ2-3, the full variable domain reads NAGVMQNPRHLVRRRGQEARLRCSPMKGHSHVYWYRQLPEEGLKFMVYLQKENIIDESGMPKERFSAEFPKEGPSILRIQQVVRGDSAAYFCASSPTASSTDTQYFGPGTRLTVL.

This clonotype was seen only a few times. V usage is TRBV15 and J usage is TRBJ1-1, with D perhaps TRBD1 (6 bases). The ends were cut back, 3 bases at V and 5 bases at J, with 22 bases in the middle. The V gene's germline CDR1 is LNHNV and CDR2 YYDKDF (reference sequence). The CDR3 sequence is 17 residues long. CDR3 bases: TGTGCCACCAGCAGGACCTCAGGGGTTTTGGCATTTACTGAAGCTTTCTTT. Translating it yields CATSRTSGVLAFTEAFF.